Included here is one T cell receptor (beta chain) sequence, with context. The data are from a study of T-cell memory formation after mild COVID-19. Germline CDR1 is SGHTA and CDR2 is FQGNSA. The ends were cut back, 5 bases at V and 7 bases at J, with 18 bases in the middle. This CDR3 spans 16 amino acids. TCRdb itself ran the 5' RACE reads through MiXCR, one entry per CDR3 protein. The data contain 450,000 to 650,000 distinct CDR3 sequences, over 15% of them singletons. The chain recombines TRBV7-2 with TRBJ1-6; D may be TRBD1 (5 bases). The TCR sequence derives from an adult woman who had mild COVID-19 (a few samples of this study predate the infection). Cell type and time point are not known. Sequenced material: PBMCs or a T cell subset sorted from them (not recorded which). The CDR3 protein is CASSPVVGDRNSPLHF. The CDR3, as DNA: TGTGCCAGCAGCCCAGTCGTAGGCGACAGAAATTCACCCCTCCACTTT.